Given below is one TCR beta chain in context. Its antigen is undetermined. CDR1 is DFQATT and CDR2 is SNEGSKA in the germline V gene (reference sequence). The ends were cut back, 4 bases at V and 10 bases at J, with 8 bases in the middle. CDR3 length: 11 residues. This sample stems from a study of Graves' ophthalmopathy and Graves' hyperthyroidism. Thyroid ultrasound, orbital computed tomography, TRAb, serum thyroxine and clinical symptoms formed the basis of diagnosis. Study observations and caveats: A model built from 13 signatures distinguished ophthalmopathy from stable hyperthyroidism with approximately 88% sensitivity and approximately 80% specificity.

Amplification of the TCR beta CDR3 regions used RNA transcripts (as template). First-round RT-PCR relied on HTBI primers, and a second-round multiplex PCR came next. TCRdb itself ran the multiplex PCR reads through MiXCR, one entry per CDR3 protein. The sample carries 300,000 to 400,000 distinct CDR3 sequences, roughly a sixth recorded once. The receptor's source is an adult man with Graves' ophthalmopathy. Sequencing input: peripheral blood. V gene TRBV20-1 combines with J gene TRBJ1-6; D is ambiguous. DNA for the CDR3: TGCAGTGCTAAGGACGACTCACCCCTCCACTTT. This translates into CSAKDDSPLHF.